These 2 T cell receptor beta chains were sequenced from one sample in a study of breast tumors, draining lymph nodes, adjacent tissues. Axillary draining lymph nodes of breast cancer patients supplied the node samples. MiXCR was run by TCRdb on the multiplex PCR reads, yielding one entry per CDR3 protein. This sample has about 270,000 distinct CDR3 sequences, with under 35% found just once. The sequencing sample was made of axillary lymph node tissue. Every receptor here comes from a female donor with breast cancer. Some clones in this sample may be carry-over from other donors' samples.

In its sample, this clonotype was seen many times. The chain links TRBV28 to TRBJ2-6; D gene uncertain. CDR3 size: 15 residues. Trimming left V 6 bases short and J 2 bases short, with 11 bases between. The V gene's germline CDR1 is MDHEN and CDR2 SYDVKM. As DNA, the CDR3 is TGTGCCAGCAGCCGTCCTCGGGCTGGGGCCAACGTCCTGACTTTC. It translates to CASSRPRAGANVLTF.

This clonotype was seen many times. The chain links TRBV20-1 to TRBJ2-3; D is possibly TRBD2 (7 bases). CDR3 length: 15 amino acids. Trimming shortened V by 6 bases and J by 3 bases, and 19 bases separated the two germline ends. Germline V gives CDR1 DFQATT, CDR2 SNEGSKA (reference sequence). In nucleotides, the CDR3 is TGCAGTGCCCAGCTGGGGGGGGCCGGTACAGATACGCAGTATTTT. Amino acid sequence: CSAQLGGAGTDTQYF.